The T cell receptor beta chain under discussion was sequenced for a study of cytomegalovirus exposure and HLA in healthy donors. Study details: Earlier sequencing of some 190 million T cells yielded 100 million to 140 million unique TCR beta sequences. Study outcomes and limitations: A missense variant in DCLRE1C was later tied to TCR beta V- and J-gene trimming. Further analysis was carried out later, and it showed several of the most significant clusters appearing linked to common viral pathogens.

As concerns this clone: What it binds is unknown.

Primers: 60 Vbeta forward and 13 Jbeta reverse. TCRdb's table, derived via immunoSEQ multiplex PCR, lists solely in-frame clones and lacks some. The sample includes around 140,000 clones, approximately 87% of them seen just once. The CDR3 has 15 amino acids. Trimming left V 0 bases short and J 4 bases short, with 11 bases between. CDR1 and CDR2 (germline): SGDLS, YYNGEE. Sequenced: PBMCs. V and J are TRBV9 and TRBJ1-3; D remains unclear. The TCR originated in a woman aged 25 to 39 in good health and CMV-seronegative. The CDR3 nucleotides are TGTGCCAGCAGCGTAGCCGGGGTTCCGGGAAACACCATATATTTT. Translated, it gives CASSVAGVPGNTIYF. Full variable domain (remainder filled in from reference TRBV9 and TRBJ1-3): DSGVTQTPKHLITATGQRVTLRCSPRSGDLSVYWYQQSLDQGLQFLIQYYNGEERAKGNILERFSAQQFPDLHSELNLSSLELGDSALYFCASSVAGVPGNTIYFGEGSWLTVV.